Sequencing of this T cell receptor (beta chain) was carried out in a study of shared clonotypes between healthy human individuals (dated by TCRdb to between 2020 and 2021). Describing the broader study: The cohort included a few men and a couple of women between 18 and 49 years of age. Per donor, three plates each were used for CD4 naive and CD4 memory, two for CD8 naive, and one for CD8 memory. Blood TCR repertoires of about 5 healthy adults were deeply sequenced to estimate repertoire size and the extent of clonotype sharing between individuals. Libraries were prepared and TCR repertoires were sequenced by different laboratories using diverse techniques, in order to increase sequencing depth and limit assay-specific biases. Each donor's leukapheresis produced roughly between roughly 0.94 and 9.5 billion PBMCs. The study at large found these results: Pairwise subsampling indicated that sequencing depth was expected to affect the degree of clonotype sharing among donors. Across four donors, approximately 5% of naive CD4, over 3% of naive CD8, roughly 2.3% of memory CD4, and under 0.45% of memory CD8 clonotypes were shared. Sampling was limited to blood, and TCR repertoires in tissue likely differ from TCR repertoires in blood. Higher generation probabilities were observed for clonotypes shared by all four sorted-subset donors than for non-shared clonotypes. Incomplete sequencing was indicated by rarefaction of sorted-subset datasets, despite the large sequencing depth. Because the study included a small number of donors, the genetic and exposure-history diversity represented was limited. Larger estimated clonotype richness was generally found for naive subsets than for memory subsets.

Spanning cysteine to phenylalanine, the CDR3 consists of 15 amino acids. Only CDR3 DNA remains: 45 bases, in frame from the first base. V drops 1 base and J drops 0 bases, leaving 10 bases in between. For CDR1 and CDR2, the germline V gene lists SGHVS and FNYEAQ. Using the deep immunoSEQ assay, TCR CDR3 regions were amplified from genomic DNA by multiplex PCR. Extracted genomic DNA from each cell subset was spread evenly across all wells of several immunoSEQ 96-well plates, with each plate serving as a replicate. For sorted subsets, 200 to 250 ng genomic DNA, equal to about 30,000 T cell genomes, was loaded into each replicate PCR. The purified libraries were quantified using a Qubit 3.0 fluorometer, sized with a Bioanalyzer 2100, and then quantified again using the KAPA Library Quantification kit. Every immunoSEQ 96-well plate was sequenced on a dedicated single-read 150-cycle Illumina NextSeq 550 flow cell. On the authors' methods: Because the immunoSEQ output held only junctional sequences and lacked quality scores, the filtering could not match the filtering applied to full-length reads. To assign V/J genes and CDR3, sequences were annotated against IMGT germline references using PyIR, a Python wrapper for IgBLAST v1.9. Reads with weak V/J assignments (E-value above 1e-6), missing CDR3, stop codons, out-of-frame junctions, or ambiguous translated residues were removed. A V3J clonotype was defined by an identical inferred V gene, J gene, and CDR3 amino acid sequence. Percentage overlap between repertoires was computed as shared unique clonotypes divided by the size of the smaller repertoire. Three approaches were used to assess repertoire richness: RTK rarefaction, the Chao1 estimator, and Recon v2.1 estimates of unobserved clonotypes. Generation probabilities were computed with OLGA for all TCRbeta clonotypes obtained by the gDNA method from four donors. TCRdb stores this immuneACCESS table with in-frame sequences only. Part of the clones is absent; in the studies checked, under half of the shortfall reflects unresolved V genes, and no reason is known for the rest. V and J calls and clone size are those listed in that table; D and trimming were worked out from the DNA. This sample holds roughly 1.4 million clones; approximately 98.5% were observed only once. Roughly 0.36% of the sample is in the top ten clones.

The donors were healthy, HIV-negative adults who had no recently reported acute infections or vaccinations. Every donor was a Caucasian adult living in Nashville, Tennessee, USA. Magnetic negative selection was used to enrich CD4+ T cells, after which naive cells were positively selected on CD45RA and the negative fraction became the memory subset. Blood was obtained by leukapheresis, after which PBMCs were separated by Ficoll-Histopaque density gradient centrifugation and cryopreserved in liquid nitrogen vapor phase. Purity and quantity of every magnetically sorted T cell population were checked by analytical flow cytometry. Genomic DNA was isolated from every sorted fraction and measured by UV absorbance on a Nanodrop 2000c. Worth noting for this clone: It has no known antigen specificity. No much larger clone is present one base from it, and per-base qualities are unavailable.

The source of this sequence is a man aged 25 to 45 in good health. Material for sequencing was naive CD4+ T cells sorted from blood. The cell subset or site label, read with the paper, signifies: CD45RA+ positively selected. The rearrangement combines TRBV7-6 with TRBJ2-7, with no confidently assigned D gene. The nucleotides are TGTGCCAGCAGCTTAGTAGCTGGAAGCTCCTACGAGCAGTACTTC. Its protein is CASSLVAGSSYEQYF.